The 20 T cell receptor beta chains reported below all come from one sample, sequenced in a study of untreated major depressive disorder. TCRdb's copy holds only in-frame clones and misses some; the assay was immunoSEQ multiplex PCR. This sample has fewer than 25,000 clones, with 85% to 90% found just once. The sequencing sample was made of CD4+ T cells from PBMCs. The receptors stem from a woman aged 30 to 39 in good health.

The gene calls are TRBV6-4 and TRBJ2-7; 11 nucleotides line up with TRBD2. Germline V gene lookup returns CDR1 MRHNA and CDR2 SNTAGT. This CDR3 spans 12 amino acids. CDR3 in amino acids: CASSDRVTSGIV. DNA for the CDR3: TGTGCCAGCAGTGACCGTGTGACTAGCGGGATCGTC.

The CDR3 spells CASTATGNTIYF. In DNA, the CDR3 is TGTGCCAGCACCGCAACTGGAAACACCATATATTTT. The chain recombines TRBV28 with TRBJ1-3; no definite D call. The CDR3 spans 12 residues. From germline, CDR1 is MDHEN and CDR2 SYDVKM. The V end lost 7 bases, the J end lost 2 bases, and 6 bases lay between the germline ends. Filled out from reference TRBV28 and TRBJ1-3, the complete variable domain reads DVKVTQSSRYLVKRTGEKVFLECVQDMDHENMFWYRQDPGLGLRLIYFSYDVKMKEKGDIPEGYSVSREKKERFSLILESASTNQTSMYLCASTATGNTIYFGEGSWLTVV.

V usage is TRBV28 and J usage is TRBJ2-7; either TRBD1 or TRBD2 may fit D (5 bases each). CDR1 is MDHEN, CDR2 SYDVKM, per germline. The V gene lost 5 bases and the J gene lost 3 bases, with 11 bases spanning the gap. The CDR3 contains 13 residues. The CDR3 bases are TGTGCCAGCAGTGGGACCCCTCTCTACGAGCAGTACTTC. As protein: CASSGTPLYEQYF.

The V call is TRBV11-3, the J call TRBJ2-7; no reliable D call. Trimming pared 0 bases from V and 8 bases from J, leaving 8 bases between. CDR3 size: 12 residues. Germline assignment: CDR1 SGHNT and CDR2 YENEEA. CDR3 loop: CASSLDRDQQYF. In DNA, the CDR3 is TGTGCCAGCAGCTTAGACAGAGATCAGCAGTACTTC.

This clone was seen once. The chain has TRBV2 and TRBJ2-1; the match to TRBD2 covers 8 bases. After removal of 2 bases from V and 3 bases from J, the junction contained 6 bases not matched to a gene. The V gene's germline CDR1 is SNHLY and CDR2 FYNNEI. This CDR3 region has 16 residues. DNA of the CDR3: TGTGCCAGCAGTGAACGTTTAGCGGGATTCTACAATGAGCAGTTCTTC. Amino acids: CASSERLAGFYNEQFF.

A few counts support this clone. The chain is built from TRBV5-1 and TRBJ2-5; TRBD2 agrees at 14 bases. Germline CDR1 is SGHRS and CDR2 is YFSETQ. After removal of 0 bases from V and 4 bases from J, the junction contained 8 bases not matched to a gene. The CDR3 length is 18 residues. Here the CDR3 reads CASSLAGTSGSFPETQYF. CDR3 coding DNA: TGCGCCAGCAGCTTGGCCGGGACTAGCGGGAGTTTCCCAGAGACCCAGTACTTC.

The chain joins TRBV25-1 to TRBJ2-5, with D possibly being TRBD2 (6 bases). V lost 6 bases and J 7 bases, leaving 18 bases between the germline ends. CDR3 length: 14 amino acids. Germline values: CDR1 MGHDK, CDR2 SYGVNS. This CDR3 reads CASSPLAGSGTQYF. The CDR3 coding sequence is TGTGCCAGCAGCCCGCTTGCGGGGAGTGGGACCCAGTACTTC.

The chain is built from TRBV6-5 and TRBJ2-5; no clear D gene. V shed 6 bases and J shed 4 bases, with 6 bases lying between them. The CDR3 spans 11 residues. Germline-derived CDR1 and CDR2 are MNHEY and SVGAGI. For the CDR3, the DNA is TGTGCCAGCAGCCAAGGAGAGACCCAGTACTTC. Protein product: CASSQGETQYF.

This chain uses TRBV29-1 with TRBJ2-2, with 12 positions matching TRBD2. The CDR3 sequence is 15 residues long. The germline gives CDR1 SQVTM, CDR2 ANQGSEA. The trim removed 5 bases at V and 5 bases at J, leaving 6 bases unmatched. CDR3 DNA: TGCAGCGTTTCGACTAGCGGGAGACGGACCGGGGAGCTGTTTTTT. Translated: CSVSTSGRRTGELFF.

V and J are TRBV14 and TRBJ2-3, with 7 bases identical to TRBD2. V lost 7 bases and J lost 0; bases outside the gene matches: 4. Germline-derived CDR1 and CDR2 are SGHDN and FVKESK. This CDR3 is 14 amino acids long. DNA for the CDR3: TGTGCCAGCATGAGCGGGATCAGCACAGATACGCAGTATTTT. Its protein is CASMSGISTDTQYF.

Here the CDR3 reads CASSLIRGRAYNEQFF. The CDR3 DNA is TGTGCCAGCAGCTTAATACGCGGGAGGGCCTACAATGAGCAGTTCTTC. The rearrangement links TRBV7-9 to TRBJ2-1, with TRBD2 matching 9 bases. The V and J ends lost 2 bases and 2 bases, in that order; junction bases with no gene match: 4. Germline CDR1 reads SEHNR; CDR2 reads FQNEAQ (reference sequence). The CDR3 length is 16 residues.

The V gene is TRBV5-8, the J gene TRBJ2-3, with unresolved D. The CDR3 covers 13 residues. Deletions cut 1 base from V and 3 bases from J, with 6 bases between. CDR1 SGHTS and CDR2 YDEGEE come from the germline V gene. The CDR3 reads CASSLRETDTQYF. The CDR3 bases are TGTGCCAGCAGCTTGAGGGAAACAGATACGCAGTATTTT.

Points on this clone: Other DNA sequences in the sample encode the same CDR3. The V and J genes are TRBV20-1 and TRBJ1-1, with D hard to call. Trimming cost V 6 bases and J 1 base, with 6 bases left between them. Germline V gene data show CDR1 as DFQATT and CDR2 as SNEGSKA (reference sequence). The CDR3 length is 11 residues. The CDR3 sequence is CSASPNTEAFF. The CDR3 DNA reads TGCAGTGCGAGCCCGAACACTGAAGCTTTCTTT.

The rearrangement uses TRBV9 and TRBJ2-5; D call uncertain. With 3 bases removed from V and 5 bases from J, the gap between germline ends came to 11 bases. This CDR3 is built from 13 residues. Germline CDR1 SGDLS, CDR2 YYNGEE. CDR3 in amino acids: CASSASALETQYF. The CDR3 DNA reads TGTGCCAGCAGCGCATCGGCCCTGGAGACCCAGTACTTC.

The sample holds one count of this clone. The chain employs TRBV5-4 and TRBJ2-2; TRBD1 matches at 9 bases. Germline V gives CDR1 SGHNT, CDR2 YYREEE (reference sequence). After removal of 9 bases from V and 6 bases from J, the junction contained 9 bases not matched to a gene. CDR3 length: 14 amino acids. The CDR3 spells CATQRQGGAGELFF. CDR3 coding DNA: TGTGCCACCCAAAGACAGGGGGGCGCCGGGGAGCTGTTTTTT.

The chain joins TRBV6-6 to TRBJ2-2; 8 bases align to TRBD1. The CDR3 runs 14 residues. The germline CDR1 and CDR2 sequences are MNHNY and SVGAGI (reference sequence). J gave up 4 bases and V 4 bases, and 2 bases lay outside the gene matches. The CDR3 spells CASSSTGGTGELFF. For the CDR3, the DNA is TGTGCCAGCAGTTCAACAGGGGGCACCGGGGAGCTGTTTTTT.

V is TRBV10-3 and J is TRBJ2-1; the match to TRBD2 covers 15 bases. Per germline, CDR1 ENHRY and CDR2 SYGVKD. V shed 8 bases, J shed 7 bases, and the junction held 3 bases outside the gene matches. This CDR3 is built from 14 residues. The CDR3: CAIGGTSGRNEQFF. The DNA of the CDR3 is TGTGCCATCGGAGGGACTAGCGGGAGGAATGAGCAGTTCTTC.

The chain has TRBV15 and TRBJ2-3; D not resolved. Germline-derived CDR1 and CDR2 are LNHNV and YYDKDF (reference sequence). V lost 1 base, J lost 2 bases, and 4 bases lay in between. The CDR3 runs to 13 residues. The DNA of the CDR3 is TGTGCCACCAGCAGAGGCCTCACAGATACGCAGTATTTT. Its protein is CATSRGLTDTQYF.

This clone showed up just a few times. This chain joins TRBV4-1 and TRBJ2-3; D perhaps matches TRBD1 (6 bases). CDR3 length: 16 amino acids. Germline values: CDR1 MGHRA, CDR2 YSYEKL. Trimming shortened V by 1 base and J by 0 bases, and 11 bases separated the two germline ends. CDR3 loop: CASSQGSGVSTDTQYF. The CDR3 DNA reads as TGCGCCAGCAGCCAAGGCTCAGGGGTTAGCACAGATACGCAGTATTTT.

This clone was picked up one time. CDR3 loop: CASSSVAGGLTDTQYF. The CDR3 region has the DNA TGCGCCAGCAGCTCCGTAGCGGGAGGCCTCACAGATACGCAGTATTTT. The chain combines TRBV5-1 with TRBJ2-3, with 10 bases aligning to TRBD2. Unmatched junction bases numbered 6, after V lost 3 bases and J lost 2 bases. CDR3 length: 16 residues. Germline values: CDR1 SGHRS, CDR2 YFSETQ.